This T cell receptor beta chain was found in a study of somatic mutations in cytotoxic T cells in rheumatoid arthritis. Study in general: A roughly 30 ml EDTA sample of patient blood was drawn right after diagnosis, before any treatment. General study points: In about an eighth of the roughly 60 patients, the largest CD8+ clone exceeded 20% of CD8+ cells. Rheumatoid arthritis patients showed slight TRBV07 underrepresentation, unadjusted for multiple comparisons.

About this clone itself: The antigen is not known.

CD4+ cells and CD8+ cells were each obtained through positive magnetic bead selection, and their purity was assessed by flow cytometry. Generated by immunoSEQ multiplex PCR, the TCRdb table keeps only in-frame clones and is missing some. The table records 8,000 or so clones, 75% to 90% of them present only once. This CDR3 has 14 residues. The germline gives CDR1 SGHTA, CDR2 FQGNSA. V lost 6 bases to trimming and J lost 0 bases; unmatched junction nucleotides: 2. The source is a woman in her seventies with rheumatoid arthritis. The source material was CD8+ T cells sorted from blood. The V call is TRBV7-2, the J call TRBJ2-1, with TRBD2 identical over 7 bases. The CDR3: CASRRGSSYNEQFF. CDR3 sequence (DNA): TGTGCCAGCAGGCGCGGGAGCTCCTACAATGAGCAGTTCTTC.